These T cell receptor beta chains were read from a single sample in a study of T cell repertoires in cytomegalovirus infection. TCRdb re-derived calls from the reads in MiXCR, one entry per CDR3 protein. The data show around 530,000 distinct CDR3 sequences, more than 20% seen once. Sequencing was carried out using PBMCs. These receptor sequences come from a human donor in good health (CMV status not recorded). Some clones in this sample may be carry-over from other donors' samples. CDR3s include the opening cysteine and the closing phenylalanine or tryptophan. A D gene is named only where the DNA matches it firmly. Rows may omit the clone size; those that give it use once, few, many or a size class.

D	size	V	J	DNA	CDR3
-	-	TRBV3-1	TRBJ2-2	TGTGCCAGCAGCATTCAGTCGGGGCCCGGGGAGCTGTTTTTT	CASSIQSGPGELFF
-	-	TRBV12-3/TRBV12-4	TRBJ1-4	TGTGCCAGCAAACGACAGAACACTAATGAAAAACTGTTTTTT	CASKRQNTNEKLFF
-	-	TRBV12-3/TRBV12-4	TRBJ1-1	TGTGCCAGCAGTTTCGGCAGTGCAGGCGCTTTCTTT	CASSFGSAGAFF
-	-	TRBV12-3/TRBV12-4	TRBJ1-5	TGTGCCAGCAGTTTTTGGGGGAGGGGTCAGCCCCAGCATTTT	CASSFWGRGQPQHF
TRBD1	-	TRBV12-3/TRBV12-4	TRBJ1-4	TGTGCCAGCAGTTTCTCACAGGGGGGAAAACTGTTTTTT	CASSFSQGGKLFF
-	-	TRBV4-1	TRBJ1-1	TGCGCCAGCAGCCGGAAGCAGCCAGGGAACACTGAAGCTTTCTTT	CASSRKQPGNTEAFF
TRBD2	few	TRBV25-1	TRBJ2-1	TGTGCCAGCAGTGCTATCCTAGCGGGAGGTAACGGTGAGCAGTTCTTC	CASSAILAGGNGEQFF
-	-	TRBV20-1	TRBJ2-1	TGCAGTGCTCCACGGACAAGCTCCTACAATGAGCAGTTCTTC	CSAPRTSSYNEQFF
-	many	TRBV12-3/TRBV12-4	TRBJ1-1	TGTGCCAGCACCAATCAGGAGAACACTGAAGCTTTCTTT	CASTNQENTEAFF
TRBD2	many	TRBV7-2	TRBJ2-5	TGTGCCAGCAGCTTAGGGGACCCAAGCCTAGCGGGAGTACGAGAGACCCAGTACTTC	CASSLGDPSLAGVRETQYF
-	-	TRBV29-1	TRBJ1-2	TGCAGCGTTGCTATCGGAATCTATGGCTACACCTTC	CSVAIGIYGYTF
-	few	TRBV2	TRBJ2-2	TGTGCCAGCAGTGAAGTGGGTTCCGGGGAGCTGTTTTTT	CASSEVGSGELFF
TRBD2	-	TRBV4-1	TRBJ2-3	TGCGCCAGCAGCACGGGAGGGAGCACAGATACGCAGTATTTT	CASSTGGSTDTQYF
-	-	TRBV11-2	TRBJ2-1	TGTGCCAGCAGCTTAGACGGGCTAGCTGCCTACAATGAGCAGTTCTTC	CASSLDGLAAYNEQFF
TRBD2	-	TRBV6-1	TRBJ2-1	TGTGCCAGCAACGAACATTTAGCGGGAGGCAGCTCCTACAATGAGCAGTTCTTC	CASNEHLAGGSSYNEQFF
-	-	TRBV5-6	TRBJ1-5	TGTGCCAGCAGCTTGGGTGGGCTGGGCGGCAATCAGCCCCAGCATTTT	CASSLGGLGGNQPQHF
TRBD2	few	TRBV19	TRBJ2-1	TGTGCCAGTAGTACCTTACTAGCGGGGTTTTTATCCAGCTCCTACAATGAGCAGTTCTTC	CASSTLLAGFLSSSYNEQFF
TRBD2	many	TRBV7-8	TRBJ2-3	TGTGCCAGCAGCGGACTAGGAAGCACAGATACGCAGTATTTT	CASSGLGSTDTQYF
-	few	TRBV27	TRBJ2-5	TGTGCCAGCAGTTTACTGGGAGCGAGGGAGACCCAGTACTTC	CASSLLGARETQYF
TRBD1	-	TRBV7-3	TRBJ1-6	TGTGCCAGCAGCTTGACAGGGGGCAGTTCACCCCTCCACTTT	CASSLTGGSSPLHF
TRBD1	-	TRBV6-2/TRBV6-3	TRBJ1-6	TGTGCCAGCAGCCGAACCGGGACAGGAGAGAGCTCCTATAATTCACCCCTCCACTTT	CASSRTGTGESSYNSPLHF
-	many	TRBV7-2	TRBJ1-2	TGTGCCAGCAGCTTAGCGCAGGTCTATGGCTACACCTTC	CASSLAQVYGYTF
-	many	TRBV7-2	TRBJ2-3	TGTGCCAGCAGCATACGGGGGAGCCTTCTTCCAGATACGCAGTATTTT	CASSIRGSLLPDTQYF
-	few	TRBV28	TRBJ1-5	TGTGCCAGCAGCACAGCTTTTCAGCCCCAGCATTTT	CASSTAFQPQHF
-	many	TRBV7-2	TRBJ2-5	TGTGCCAGCAGCTTATCAGGGGGGGCGAGGGAGACCCAGTACTTC	CASSLSGGARETQYF
-	few	TRBV18	TRBJ2-1	TGTGCCAGCTCAGGGGTAGCGGAATACAATGAGCAGTTCTTC	CASSGVAEYNEQFF
TRBD2	-	TRBV5-4	TRBJ2-1	TGTGCCAGCAGCTTGGGGGCGGGAGGGCCGGGAAATGAGCAGTTCTTC	CASSLGAGGPGNEQFF
-	-	TRBV20-1	TRBJ2-1	TGCAGTGCTGGGCGGATGTACGGCAATGAGCAGTTCTTC	CSAGRMYGNEQFF
TRBD2	-	TRBV6-2/TRBV6-3	TRBJ2-4	TGTGCCAGCAGTTCGGGACTAGCGGGAGGAATTCAGTACTTC	CASSSGLAGGIQYF